A single sample is the source of the 16 T cell receptor beta chains below, sequenced in a study of shared clonotypes between healthy human individuals. Using immunoSEQ multiplex PCR, the repertoire was profiled, and TCRdb retains in-frame clones only, with some absent. The sample carries 2.3 million or so clones, 85% to 95% recorded once. Sequences were obtained from naive CD4+ T cells from PBMCs. Subset defined: CD45RA+ positively selected. Source of these receptors: a man aged 18 to 30 in good health. Some clones in this sample may be carry-over from other donors' samples.

Points on this clone: Additional DNA sequences in this sample encode the identical CDR3. This CDR3 is CASSSPGGNTIYF. For the CDR3, the DNA is TGTGCCAGCAGTTCCCCCGGTGGAAACACCATATATTTT. The J gene is TRBJ1-3, the V gene TRBV27, with D unclear. V was clipped by 4 bases and J by 3 bases, with 7 bases between them. The germline CDR1 and CDR2 sequences are MNHEY and SMNVEV (reference sequence). The CDR3 runs 13 residues.

The chain joins TRBV28 to TRBJ2-1; 9 bases line up with TRBD2. The CDR3 totals 15 residues. Germline V gene sequence: CDR1 MDHEN, CDR2 SYDVKM. The V gene end was trimmed by 6 bases and the J gene end by 0 bases; junction bases not matched to a gene: 3. Written as DNA, the CDR3 is TGTGCCAGCAGACTTAGCGGGAGCTCCTACAATGAGCAGTTCTTC. Its protein is CASRLSGSSYNEQFF.

The chain is built from TRBV11-3 and TRBJ2-1, with D possibly TRBD2 on 7 matching bases. Trimming took 5 bases from V and 6 from J, leaving 17 bases between them. CDR1 and CDR2 (germline): SGHNT, YENEEA. The CDR3 totals 15 residues. The CDR3 loop reads CASSGGAGLGNEQFF. For the CDR3, the DNA is TGTGCCAGCAGCGGGGGGGCCGGACTGGGCAATGAGCAGTTCTTC.

V is TRBV12-2 and J is TRBJ1-5; the table's D call of TRBD1 was not tested on the DNA. TRBV12-2 is labeled a pseudogene. The CDR3 extends over 17 amino acids. The CDR3 coding sequence is TGTGCAAGTCGCTTAGACGAGGAGCTGGACAGGGGTCAGCCCCAGCATTTT. Its protein is CASRLDEELDRGQPQHF.

In this sample, this clone turned up once. This chain links TRBV6-5 with TRBJ2-7; D uncertain. CDR3 length equals 11 residues. V lost 8 bases to trimming and J lost 4 bases, with 9 bases between them. The germline V gene has CDR1 MNHEY and CDR2 SVGAGI. The CDR3 loop reads CASGALYEQYF. Written as DNA, the CDR3 is TGTGCCAGCGGCGCACTTTACGAGCAGTACTTC.

The chain combines TRBV7-7 with TRBJ2-2; D ambiguous. V lost 1 base and J 7 bases, leaving 10 bases between the germline ends. This CDR3 is built from 14 residues. Germline CDR1 reads SSHAT; CDR2 reads FNYEAQ (reference sequence). The CDR3 DNA sequence: TGTGCCAGCAGCTTAGGTCCAGGTGACGGGGAGCTGTTTTTT. Its translation: CASSLGPGDGELFF.

In its sample, this clone was seen once. The CDR3 nucleotides are TGTGCCAGCAGTTGGGGGGCGCTGGGGGAGCAGTACTTC. It encodes CASSWGALGEQYF. V and J are TRBV28 and TRBJ2-7; D tentatively reads TRBD1 or TRBD2 (6 bases each). V lost 4 bases and J lost 7, with 14 bases in between. The CDR3 spans 13 residues. CDR1 and CDR2 from the germline V gene are MDHEN and SYDVKM.

CDR3 DNA sequence: TGTGCCAGCAGCCCGGGGGACAGGTATGGCTACACCTTC. Translating gives CASSPGDRYGYTF. This chain connects TRBV5-8 to TRBJ1-2; TRBD1 aligns across 8 bases. V trimming: 4 bases; J trimming: 5 bases; junction bases outside the gene matches: 4. The CDR3 contains 13 residues. Germline values: CDR1 SGHTS, CDR2 YDEGEE.

This chain connects TRBV11-3 to TRBJ2-3; 7 bases fit TRBD2. J was trimmed by 3 bases and V by 5 bases; bases with no gene match: 11. The CDR3 spans 16 residues. CDR1 and CDR2 (germline): SGHNT, YENEEA. The CDR3 DNA sequence: TGTGCCAGCAGCCCAGGGACTACCCGAGGTACAGATACGCAGTATTTT. Translated, it gives CASSPGTTRGTDTQYF.

The rearrangement joins TRBV18 to TRBJ2-2, with TRBD2 matching over 9 bases. The V gene end was trimmed by 3 bases and the J gene end by 5 bases; junction bases not matched to a gene: 7. The CDR3 spans 16 residues. From germline, CDR1 is KGHSH and CDR2 LQKENI. The CDR3 DNA sequence: TGTGCCAGCTCACCCACGGTAGCGGGAGTGACCGGGGAGCTGTTTTTT. It encodes CASSPTVAGVTGELFF.

This clone was picked up a small number of times. The chain has TRBV19 and TRBJ1-5, with D uncertain. The germline V gene encodes CDR1 LNHDA and CDR2 SQIVND (reference sequence). The V end was cut by 7 bases, the J end by 3 bases, with 10 bases between. The CDR3 consists of 13 residues. CDR3 loop: CASKEQNNQPQHF. The CDR3 bases are TGTGCCAGTAAGGAACAGAACAATCAGCCCCAGCATTTT.

The rearrangement joins TRBV6-5 to TRBJ2-3; no reliable D call. Looked up from germline, CDR1 is MNHEY and CDR2 is SVGAGI. Trimming cost V 0 bases and J 2 bases, with 6 bases left between them. CDR3 length equals 14 residues. CDR3 DNA: TGTGCCAGCAGTTACTCGCCTACCACAGATACGCAGTATTTT. Protein: CASSYSPTTDTQYF.

This clone appeared once. The V and J genes are TRBV5-1 and TRBJ2-2; no clear D gene. Germline CDR1 reads SGHRS; CDR2 reads YFSETQ. V gave up 5 bases and J gave up 4 bases, with 15 bases separating them. The CDR3 is 15 amino acids. The DNA of the CDR3 is TGCGCCAGCAGTTTAGTTGCCGAAGCCACCGGGGAGCTGTTTTTT. It encodes CASSLVAEATGELFF.

This clone is a singleton in its sample. V usage is TRBV28 and J usage is TRBJ1-2, with D maybe TRBD1 (6 bases). With 5 bases removed from V and 4 bases from J, the gap between germline ends came to 14 bases. Germline V lookup: CDR1 MDHEN, CDR2 SYDVKM. This CDR3 is 14 amino acids long. CDR3 sequence reads: CASSTGREGYGYTF. As DNA, the CDR3 is TGTGCCAGCAGTACAGGGAGAGAAGGCTATGGCTACACCTTC.

For this clone: The sample carries other DNA sequences with the same CDR3. The genes are TRBV6-5 and TRBJ1-3; D uncertain. V gave up 2 bases and J gave up 4 bases, with 6 bases separating them. CDR1 and CDR2 (germline): MNHEY, SVGAGI. This CDR3 is 13 amino acids long. The chain's CDR3 is CASSYLGGNTIYF. The CDR3 DNA follows: TGTGCCAGCAGTTACCTCGGGGGAAACACCATATATTTT.

The chain couples TRBV11-1 to TRBJ1-2; D not resolved. This CDR3 contains 15 residues. Germline CDR1 reads SGHAT; CDR2 reads FQDESV (reference sequence). Trimming left V 1 base short and J 8 bases short, with 17 bases between. The CDR3 nucleotides are TGTGCCAGCAGCTTAGGAGGCTCGGAGGCAGAAGGCTACACCTTC. Translation: CASSLGGSEAEGYTF.